These 2 T cell receptor beta chains were all obtained from the same sample, sequenced in a study of T cells in Graves' hyperthyroidism and ophthalmopathy. What was amplified from RNA transcripts were TCR beta CDR3 regions. In the first-round RT-PCR of the TCR CDR3, the HTBI primer set was used. From the multiplex PCR reads, TCRdb called clonotypes with MiXCR, one entry per CDR3 protein. The repertoire holds approximately 870,000 distinct CDR3 sequences, with over 35% as singletons. The sample taken for sequencing was blood. The receptors were gathered from a man younger than 35 with Graves' hyperthyroidism.

The chain carries TRBV10-2 and TRBJ1-1, with TRBD1 identical over 10 bases. The CDR3 has 16 residues. V shed 5 bases, J shed 5 bases, and the junction held 11 bases outside the gene matches. Germline loops: CDR1 WSHSY, CDR2 SAAADI. The CDR3 bases are TGCGCCAGCAGTTACTCCGACAGGGGGCGGGGAACTGAAGCTTTCTTT. This encodes CASSYSDRGRGTEAFF.

This clonotype was seen at least ten times. V is TRBV29-1 and J is TRBJ1-2; TRBD1 aligns across 11 bases. The germline CDR1 and CDR2 sequences are SQVTM and ANQGSEA. With V trimmed by 6 bases and J by 4 bases, 10 bases remained unmatched. There are 15 residues in the CDR3. CDR3 region: CSVNHPGQGVYGYTF. The CDR3 bases are TGCAGCGTCAATCATCCGGGACAGGGGGTCTATGGCTACACCTTC.